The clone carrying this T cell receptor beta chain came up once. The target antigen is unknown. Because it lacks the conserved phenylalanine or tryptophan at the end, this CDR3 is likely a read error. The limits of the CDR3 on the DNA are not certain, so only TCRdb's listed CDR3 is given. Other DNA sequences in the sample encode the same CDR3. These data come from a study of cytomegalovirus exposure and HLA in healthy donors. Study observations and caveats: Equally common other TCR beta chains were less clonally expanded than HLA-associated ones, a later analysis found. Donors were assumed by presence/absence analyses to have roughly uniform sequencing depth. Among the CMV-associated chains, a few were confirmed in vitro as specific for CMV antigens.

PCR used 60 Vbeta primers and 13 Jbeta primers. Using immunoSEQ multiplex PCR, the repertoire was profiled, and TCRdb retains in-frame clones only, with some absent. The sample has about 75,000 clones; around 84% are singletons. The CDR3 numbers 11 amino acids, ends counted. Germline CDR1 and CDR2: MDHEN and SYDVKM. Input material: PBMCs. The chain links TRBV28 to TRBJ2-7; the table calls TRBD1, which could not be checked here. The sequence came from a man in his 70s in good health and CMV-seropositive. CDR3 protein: CASSPDRGPSP.